This TCR beta chain was profiled in a study of blood T cells in healthy people across ages. Study overall: T cells yielded about one barcoded beta molecule per two cells through template switching.

Notes on the study in general: Diversity was higher, and naive CD4+ cells more numerous, in long-lived donors than in aged donors.

Notes on this clonotype: Its target is unknown. One junction end does not reproduce the germline sequence, and a read error may be involved.

Through a sample-barcoded 5' primer and a J-beta primer mix, a second PCR was run for 7 to 11 cycles. TCRdb passed the 5' RACE reads through MiXCR, listing each CDR3 protein once. The data hold 1 million or so distinct CDR3 sequences, with roughly 45% observed a single time. CDR3 length: 12 amino acids. Germline V gene sequence: CDR1 SNHLY, CDR2 FYNNEI. This receptor was taken from an older woman in good health. The chain recombines TRBV2 with TRBJ2-4, with D unclear. Sample: blood. The CDR3 DNA follows: TGTGTCAGCATGGCGGCCAAAAACATTCAGTACTTC. Amino acids: CVSMAAKNIQYF.